The present entry profiles one T cell receptor beta chain with its context. As yet, its antigen is unknown. The germline V gene has CDR1 MGHRA and CDR2 YSYEKL. The CDR3 is made up of 14 amino acids. V was clipped by 2 bases and J by 4 bases, with 11 bases between them. These data originate in a study of a mutant IDH1 vaccine in newly diagnosed glioma. Study context: The treated population exhibited a male proportion of about 60%, a female proportion of 37.5%, and a mean age of about 40 years. Prior therapy was radiotherapy, temozolomide, or both; most received both. Regarding the study as a whole: Shifts in the top peripheral T cell clonotypes seemed unrelated to pseudoprogression. The vaccine induced immune responses, and these occurred in roughly 93% of patients.

Noted time point: week 11, during vaccination. Each dose of the vaccine consisted of 300 ug of mutant IDH1 20-mer peptide, with topical imiquimod. Data came from immunoSEQ multiplex PCR; TCRdb stores just in-frame clones and leaves some out. The sample yields about 64,000 clones, approximately 88% seen once. This specimen was PBMCs, taken from a glioma patient whose treatment included an IDH1 peptide vaccine. This receptor was taken from a woman aged 45 to 65 with glioma. This sequence joins TRBV4-1 and TRBJ1-1; D gene unclear. The CDR3 loop reads CASSQKGQITEAFF. Written as DNA, the CDR3 is TGCGCCAGCAGCCAAAAAGGGCAGATCACTGAAGCTTTCTTT.